This T cell receptor (beta chain) was captured in a study of vaccination and CD4 T cells after COVID-19. In its sample, this clonotype is medium-sized. Its specificity is not known. Sequence data for DNA of cultured CD4+ T cells were generated by the Oncomine TCR Beta short-read assay. From cultured CD4+ T cells, genomic DNA was extracted. Via MiXCR, TCRdb re-called the PCR reads, giving one row per CDR3 protein. The table lists more than 2,500 distinct CDR3 sequences, under 30% of them singletons. The germline gives CDR1 DFQATT, CDR2 SNEGSKA (reference sequence). Trimming shortened V by 0 bases and J by 4 bases, and 12 bases separated the two germline ends. The CDR3 extends over 14 amino acids. The treatment is: approximately 9-day PBMC culture with coronavirus spike peptide pools or control peptides (ViraFEST assay). Half the medium was exchanged for fresh IL-2 medium on days 3 and 7.

The receptor was derived from a human donor who had recovered from COVID-19. Sequenced material: CD4+ T cells from blood, cultured in vitro, taken after SARS-CoV-2 vaccination. The chain joins TRBV20-1 to TRBJ1-2; D is possibly TRBD1 (5 bases). This CDR3 reads CSARDRRGVYGYTF. For the CDR3, the DNA is TGCAGTGCTAGAGATCGTAGAGGGGTCTATGGCTACACCTTC.